The T cell receptor (beta chain) described here comes from a study of blood T cell repertoires in COVID-19. On the study more broadly: Italy, Spain and the United States were the sources of the convalescent and acute COVID-19 samples. T cells, B-cell-depleted T cells, or PBMCs supplied cDNA or gDNA.

Germline lookup yields CDR1 LGHDT and CDR2 YNNKEL (reference sequence). The V gene lost 1 base and the J gene lost 8 bases, with 8 bases spanning the gap. The CDR3 is 13 amino acids. Per the authors' pipeline: Reference gene primer amplification gave nucleated cell count estimates. The table came from immunoSEQ multiplex PCR; TCRdb's copy has only in-frame clones and leaves some out. V, J and clone size are taken as reported in that table, and D and trimming were inferred from the DNA itself. The repertoire holds approximately 430,000 clones, with roughly 89% as singletons. The TCR comes from a woman in her thirties with active or convalescent COVID-19. The gene calls are TRBV3-1 (or the pseudogene TRBV3-2) and TRBJ2-2; no clear D gene. The sample was peripheral blood. CDR3 sequence (DNA): TGTGCCAGCAGCCAAGTAGCAGCGGGGGAGCTGTTTTTT. It specifies CASSQVAAGELFF.